This T cell receptor beta chain was retrieved from a study of CD8 T cells in Susac syndrome. TCR beta sequencing covered blood CD8+ and CD4+ T cells. In contrast to the negatively isolated CD8+ and CD4+ T cells, TEMRA cells were FACS-enriched. The CDR3 totals 15 residues. V was clipped by 3 bases and J by 4 bases, with 15 bases between them. Germline lookup yields CDR1 MNHEY and CDR2 SMNVEV (reference sequence). Roughly 0.45 to 1 ug RNA was reverse transcribed with random hexamers. Across 54 Vbeta and 13 Jbeta, TCR beta CDR3 was amplified with immunoSEQ multiplex PCR. TCRdb itself ran the immunoSEQ multiplex PCR reads through MiXCR, one entry per CDR3 protein. The repertoire holds approximately 280,000 distinct CDR3 sequences, with approximately 84% as singletons.

The clonotype originates from a human donor with multiple sclerosis. The rearrangement joins TRBV27 to TRBJ1-2; D gene unclear. The specimen was CD8+ T cells from PBMCs. The CDR3 protein is CASSFRSSGAYGYTF. The CDR3 coding sequence is TGTGCCAGCAGTTTTAGGTCCTCGGGAGCCTATGGCTACACCTTC.